Listed below are T cell receptor beta chains from one sample, sequenced in a study of cytomegalovirus exposure and HLA in healthy donors. Here immunoSEQ multiplex PCR was the method, and the copy in TCRdb shows in-frame clones only, minus some. The sample lists about 55,000 clones, 65% to 80% occurring once. The sample taken for sequencing was PBMCs. Source of these receptors: a man aged 35-49 years in good health and CMV-seropositive. The CDR3 runs from the conserved cysteine through the conserved F or W. D genes are given only for firm matches. Only part of the rows carry a size: once, few, many, or a class if the clone is expanded.

clone size | J gene | D gene | V gene | CDR3 protein | CDR3 DNA
NA | TRBJ1-1 | NA | TRBV7-2 | CVMWGGTLNTEAFF | TGTGTAATGTGGGGGGGTACACTGAACACTGAAGCTTTCTTT
NA | TRBJ1-5 | TRBD1 | TRBV7-8 | CASSLVRDSGQPQHF | TGTGCCAGCAGCTTAGTTCGGGACAGTGGGCAGCCCCAGCATTTT
NA | TRBJ2-3 | NA | TRBV5-1 | CASSFMASEGTDTQYF | TGCGCCAGCAGCTTCATGGCTAGCGAAGGCACAGATACGCAGTATTTT
NA | TRBJ2-7 | NA | TRBV4-1 | CASSGSRQSKSYEQYF | TGCGCCAGCAGCGGATCCCGACAGAGTAAATCCTACGAGCAGTACTTC
NA | TRBJ1-5 | NA | TRBV5-6 | CASSLATAYQPQHF | TGTGCCAGCAGCTTGGCGACAGCGTATCAGCCCCAGCATTTT
once | TRBJ1-1 | TRBD1 | TRBV7-2 | CASSLRGLGTEAFF | TGTGCCAGCAGCTTGAGGGGGCTTGGCACTGAAGCCTTCTTT
once | TRBJ2-4 | TRBD2 | TRBV5-1 | CASSWGGEFQNIQYF | TGCGCCAGCAGCTGGGGGGGGGAGTTCCAAAACATTCAGTACTTC
once | TRBJ1-5 | NA | TRBV5-1 | CASSLLGFSNQPQHF | TGCGCCAGCAGCTTACTCGGGTTTAGTAATCAGCCCCAGCATTTT
NA | TRBJ1-6 | NA | TRBV11-2 | CASSLNTNYNSPLHF | TGTGCCAGCAGCTTAAACACAAACTATAATTCACCCCTCCACTTT
NA | TRBJ2-2 | NA | TRBV6-1 | CASSGLAVNTGELFF | TGTGCCAGCAGTGGGCTAGCTGTGAACACCGGGGAGCTGTTTTTT
once | TRBJ1-5 | TRBD1 | TRBV7-2 | CASTPSPGTGRGQPQHF | TGTGCCAGCACCCCTAGTCCCGGGACAGGCCGCGGGCAGCCCCAGCATTTT
NA | TRBJ2-5 | TRBD2 | TRBV5-1 | CASSLGLAGSETQYF | TGCGCCAGCAGCTTGGGACTAGCGGGTTCAGAGACCCAGTACTTC
NA | TRBJ2-3 | NA | TRBV5-1 | CASSILGPSSTDTQYF | TGCGCCAGCAGCATATTGGGGCCATCAAGCACAGATACGCAGTATTTT
NA | TRBJ2-7 | NA | TRBV29-1 | CSTREGYEQYF | TGCAGCACTCGAGAGGGATACGAGCAGTACTTC
few | TRBJ2-3 | TRBD2 | TRBV11-3 | CASSLGLAGKSDTQYF | TGTGCCAGCAGCTTAGGGCTAGCGGGGAAATCAGATACGCAGTATTTT
NA | TRBJ2-3 | NA | TRBV6-5 | CASSYGDTQYF | TGTGCCAGCAGTTACGGCGATACGCAGTATTTT
few | TRBJ2-5 | TRBD2 | TRBV5-1 | CASSLANRGVETQYF | TGCGCCAGCAGCTTGGCCAACCGGGGGGTAGAGACCCAGTACTTC
NA | TRBJ2-1 | NA | TRBV29-1 | CSVEAGLINEQFF | TGCAGCGTTGAGGCCGGGTTAATCAATGAGCAGTTCTTC
NA | TRBJ1-1 | NA | TRBV19 | CASTPLTANTEAFF | TGTGCCAGCACCCCACTGACAGCGAACACTGAAGCTTTCTTT
once | TRBJ2-7 | NA | TRBV7-7 | CASISTYEQYF | TGTGCCAGCATCTCAACATACGAGCAGTACTTC
few | TRBJ2-5 | TRBD1 | TRBV27 | CASSPRTGGRETQYF | TGTGCCAGCAGTCCTAGGACAGGGGGCAGGGAGACCCAGTACTTC
NA | TRBJ2-3 | TRBD2 | TRBV5-4 | CASSLTLGGNTDTQYF | TGTGCCAGCAGCTTGACATTGGGGGGGAACACAGATACGCAGTATTTT
few | TRBJ2-7 | TRBD1 | TRBV5-6 | CASSYRDRESYEQYF | TGTGCCAGCAGCTACCGGGACAGGGAATCCTACGAGCAGTACTTC
NA | TRBJ2-2 | TRBD2 | TRBV5-1 | CASSLEASGGGGELFF | TGCGCCAGCAGCTTGGAGGCTAGCGGGGGAGGCGGGGAGCTGTTTTTT
NA | TRBJ1-3 | NA | TRBV5-1 | CASSQDNSGNTIYF | TGCGCCAGCAGCCAGGACAACTCTGGAAACACCATATATTTT
NA | TRBJ1-1 | TRBD1 | TRBV25-1 | CASSDTGDTEAFF | TGTGCCAGCAGTGATACAGGGGACACTGAAGCTTTCTTT
few | TRBJ1-2 | TRBD1 | TRBV18 | CASSPDREDGYTF | TGTGCCAGCTCACCCGACAGGGAGGATGGCTACACCTTC
NA | TRBJ2-5 | NA | TRBV2 | CASSPEEGETQYF | TGTGCCAGCAGTCCGGAGGAGGGAGAGACCCAGTACTTC
NA | TRBJ1-2 | TRBD1 | TRBV5-1 | CASSLTDRVYGYTF | TGCGCCAGCAGCCTGACGGACAGGGTTTATGGCTACACCTTC
NA | TRBJ2-2 | TRBD2 | TRBV2 | CASSGPGRAGELFF | TGTGCCAGCAGCGGGCCTGGGAGGGCCGGGGAGCTGTTTTTT
NA | TRBJ1-5 | TRBD1 | TRBV5-1 | CASSPGDRGIQPQHF | TGCGCCAGCAGCCCCGGAGACAGGGGGATACAGCCCCAGCATTTT
NA | TRBJ1-6 | NA | TRBV5-1 | CASSLANSPLHF | TGCGCCAGCAGCCTAGCTAATTCACCCCTCCACTTT
few | TRBJ2-1 | NA | TRBV7-6 | CASISLGGGPDNEQFF | TGTGCCAGCATTTCCCTGGGGGGGGGCCCTGACAATGAGCAGTTCTTC
NA | TRBJ2-1 | TRBD1 | TRBV7-9 | CASSLERGLYNEQFF | TGTGCCAGCAGCTTAGAGAGGGGGCTTTACAATGAGCAGTTCTTC
NA | TRBJ2-3 | TRBD2 | TRBV6-5 | CATLRLAGDGDTQYF | TGTGCCACCCTGCGGCTAGCGGGGGATGGAGATACGCAGTATTTT
few | TRBJ2-5 | NA | TRBV5-1 | CASSLTGPETQYF | TGCGCCAGCAGCTTGACGGGTCCCGAGACCCAGTACTTC
NA | TRBJ2-5 | NA | TRBV5-1 | CASSFSEMETQYF | TGCGCCAGCAGCTTTAGTGAAATGGAGACCCAGTACTTC
NA | TRBJ1-4 | TRBD1 | TRBV7-6 | CASSRLGQGEKLFF | TGTGCCAGCAGTCGCTTGGGACAGGGTGAAAAACTGTTTTTT
NA | TRBJ1-4 | NA | TRBV7-9 | CASSLNSNEKLFF | TGTGCCAGCAGCTTAAATAGTAATGAAAAACTGTTTTTT
NA | TRBJ2-7 | NA | TRBV4-2 | CASSPGFSYEQYF | TGTGCCAGCAGCCCTGGCTTCTCCTACGAGCAGTACTTC
NA | TRBJ2-1 | NA | TRBV7-2 | CASSPLGGGVNEQFF | TGTGCCAGCAGCCCGTTGGGGGGGGGCGTCAATGAGCAGTTCTTC
NA | TRBJ2-6 | NA | TRBV4-1 | CASRGRDTGANVLTF | TGCGCCAGCAGGGGCAGGGATACTGGGGCCAACGTCCTGACTTTC
NA | TRBJ2-7 | TRBD2 | TRBV6-5 | CASSSPGRGYYEQYF | TGTGCCAGCAGTTCCCCCGGGAGGGGGTACTACGAGCAGTACTTC
NA | TRBJ1-5 | TRBD1 | TRBV4-1 | CASSQITGGSSQPQHF | TGCGCCAGCAGCCAGATTACAGGGGGAAGTTCACAGCCCCAGCATTTT
NA | TRBJ1-1 | NA | TRBV12-5 | CASGRTGGTGEAFF | TGTGCTAGTGGCCGGACGGGGGGCACCGGTGAAGCTTTCTTT
once | TRBJ2-7 | NA | TRBV7-2 | CASSADKESSYEQYF | TGTGCCAGCAGCGCTGACAAAGAGAGCTCCTACGAGCAGTACTTC
NA | TRBJ1-4 | TRBD1 | TRBV7-9 | CASSLARTGGEKLFF | TGTGCCAGCAGCTTAGCGCGGACAGGAGGGGAAAAACTGTTTTTT
NA | TRBJ1-4 | NA | TRBV2 | CASSLAGTSNEKLFF | TGTGCCAGCAGTCTCGCCGGGACAAGCAATGAAAAACTGTTTTTT
NA | TRBJ1-1 | NA | TRBV5-1 | CASSLAPGLDTEAFF | TGCGCCAGCAGCTTGGCCCCGGGATTGGACACTGAAGCTTTCTTT
NA | TRBJ1-3 | NA | TRBV10-1 | CASSDVTGNTIYF | TGCGCCAGCAGTGATGTTACTGGAAACACCATATATTTT
few | TRBJ2-4 | TRBD2 | TRBV10-1 | CASSESGTSDIQYF | TGCGCCAGCAGTGAGTCCGGGACTAGTGACATTCAGTACTTC
NA | TRBJ2-3 | TRBD2 | TRBV5-1 | CASSLARGVTDTQYF | TGCGCCAGCAGCTTGGCACGGGGGGTCACAGATACGCAGTATTTT
NA | TRBJ1-2 | NA | TRBV28 | CASSLTDTYYGYTF | TGTGCCAGCAGTTTAACGGACACTTACTATGGCTACACCTTC
NA | TRBJ1-4 | TRBD1 | TRBV4-2 | CASSQGGQGRNEKLFF | TGTGCCAGCAGCCAAGGGGGACAGGGGAGAAATGAAAAACTGTTTTTT
NA | TRBJ1-2 | TRBD1 | TRBV5-5 | CASSLAPDRDYGYTF | TGTGCCAGCAGCTTGGCCCCGGACAGGGACTATGGCTACACCTTC
NA | TRBJ2-5 | TRBD1 | TRBV29-1 | CSVLQGAGGTQYF | TGCAGCGTTTTACAGGGGGCTGGGGGGACCCAGTACTTC
NA | TRBJ1-2 | TRBD1 | TRBV30 | CAWSSDRGGGYTF | TGTGCCTGGAGTTCGGACAGGGGAGGAGGCTACACCTTC
NA | TRBJ1-2 | TRBD1 | TRBV29-1 | CSVEARDRVHYGYTF | TGCAGCGTTGAGGCGAGGGACAGGGTTCACTATGGCTACACCTTC
NA | TRBJ2-3 | TRBD2 | TRBV7-2 | CASSFHSGGTSDTQYF | TGTGCCAGCAGCTTTCATAGCGGGGGGACGTCAGATACGCAGTATTTT
NA | TRBJ2-2 | NA | TRBV7-6 | CASSLLGGGTGELFF | TGTGCCAGCAGCTTATTAGGGGGGGGCACCGGGGAGCTGTTTTTT